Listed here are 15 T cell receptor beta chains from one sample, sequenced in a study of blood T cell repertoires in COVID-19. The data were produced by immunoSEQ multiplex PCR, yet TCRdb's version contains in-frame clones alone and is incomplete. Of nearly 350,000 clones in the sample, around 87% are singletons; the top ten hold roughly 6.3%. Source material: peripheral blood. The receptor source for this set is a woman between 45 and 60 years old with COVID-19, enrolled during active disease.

The CDR3 bases are TGTGCCAGCAGCTTATCATTAGGAGGGTCCTACGAGCAGTACTTC. Translating gives CASSLSLGGSYEQYF. The chain couples TRBV11-2 to TRBJ2-7; the D gene is possibly TRBD2 (6 bases). V gave up 2 bases and J gave up 1 base, with 12 bases separating them. CDR3 length: 15 residues. CDR1 and CDR2 from the germline V gene are SGHAT and FQNNGV.

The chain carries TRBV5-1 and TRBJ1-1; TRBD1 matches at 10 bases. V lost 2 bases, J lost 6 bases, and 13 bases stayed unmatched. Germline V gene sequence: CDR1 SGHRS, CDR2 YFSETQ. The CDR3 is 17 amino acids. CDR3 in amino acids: CASSFGTGEFRRSEAFF. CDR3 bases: TGCGCCAGCAGCTTTGGGACAGGGGAGTTTAGGAGGTCTGAAGCTTTCTTT.

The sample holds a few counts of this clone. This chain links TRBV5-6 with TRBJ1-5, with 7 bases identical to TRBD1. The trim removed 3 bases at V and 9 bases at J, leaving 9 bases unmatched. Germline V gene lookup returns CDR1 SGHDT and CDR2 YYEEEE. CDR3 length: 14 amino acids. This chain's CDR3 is CASSYRGQQRPQHF. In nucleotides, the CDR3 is TGTGCCAGCAGCTACAGGGGCCAACAGAGGCCCCAGCATTTT.

CDR3 in DNA: TGTGCCAGTAGACCCGACAGAGCCGGTTCCTACGAGCAGTACTTC. Translating it yields CASRPDRAGSYEQYF. V usage is TRBV19 and J usage is TRBJ2-7; D perhaps matches TRBD1 (5 bases). The CDR3 contains 15 residues. Germline CDR1 is LNHDA and CDR2 is SQIVND (reference sequence). Trimming shortened V by 6 bases and J by 1 base, and 16 bases separated the two germline ends.

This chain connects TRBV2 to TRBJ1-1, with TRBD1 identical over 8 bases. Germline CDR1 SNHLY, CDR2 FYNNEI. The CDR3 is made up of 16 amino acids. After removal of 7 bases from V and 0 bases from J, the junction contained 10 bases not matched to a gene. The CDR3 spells CASKTQGALLNTEAFF. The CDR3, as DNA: TGTGCCAGCAAGACGCAGGGGGCTCTCCTGAACACTGAAGCTTTCTTT.

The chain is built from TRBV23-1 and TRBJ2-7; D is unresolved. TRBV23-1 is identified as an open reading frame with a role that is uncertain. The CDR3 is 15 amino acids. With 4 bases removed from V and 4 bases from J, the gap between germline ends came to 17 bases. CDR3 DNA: TGCGCCAGCAGTCTACGGGTCGTTGGAAGTTACGAGCAGTACTTC. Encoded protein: CASSLRVVGSYEQYF.

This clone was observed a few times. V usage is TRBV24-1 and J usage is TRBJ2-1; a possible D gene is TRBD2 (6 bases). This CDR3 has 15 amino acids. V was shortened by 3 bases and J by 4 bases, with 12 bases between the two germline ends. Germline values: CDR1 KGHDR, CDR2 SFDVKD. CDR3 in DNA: TGTGCCACCAGTGATGGACGGGAGATATACAATGAGCAGTTCTTC. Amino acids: CATSDGREIYNEQFF.

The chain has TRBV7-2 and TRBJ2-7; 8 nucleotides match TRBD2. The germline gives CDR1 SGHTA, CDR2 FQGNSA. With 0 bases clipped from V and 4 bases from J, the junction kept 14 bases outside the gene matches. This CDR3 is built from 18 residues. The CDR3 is CASSLAAPPRGRWYEQYF. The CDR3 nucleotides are TGTGCCAGCAGCTTAGCGGCCCCCCCCCGCGGGAGGTGGTACGAGCAGTACTTC.

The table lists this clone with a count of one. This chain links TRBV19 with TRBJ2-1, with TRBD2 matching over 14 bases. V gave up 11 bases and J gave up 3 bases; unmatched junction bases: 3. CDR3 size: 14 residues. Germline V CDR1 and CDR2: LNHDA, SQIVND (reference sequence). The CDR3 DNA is TGTGCCTCGGGACTAGCGGGAGACTACAATGAGCAGTTCTTC. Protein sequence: CASGLAGDYNEQFF.

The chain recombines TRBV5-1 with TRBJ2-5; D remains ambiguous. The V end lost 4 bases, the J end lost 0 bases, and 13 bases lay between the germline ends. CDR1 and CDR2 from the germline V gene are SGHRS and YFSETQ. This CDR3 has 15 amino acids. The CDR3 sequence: CASSPLLLYQETQYF. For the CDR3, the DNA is TGCGCCAGCAGCCCACTCCTTCTGTACCAAGAGACCCAGTACTTC.

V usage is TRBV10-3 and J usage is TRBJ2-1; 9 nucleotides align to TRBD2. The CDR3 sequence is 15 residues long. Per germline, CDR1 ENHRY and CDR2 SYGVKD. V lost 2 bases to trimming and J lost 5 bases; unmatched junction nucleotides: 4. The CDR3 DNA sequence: TGTGCCATCAGTGAGCGCGGGAGGGCCAACAATGAGCAGTTCTTC. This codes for CAISERGRANNEQFF.

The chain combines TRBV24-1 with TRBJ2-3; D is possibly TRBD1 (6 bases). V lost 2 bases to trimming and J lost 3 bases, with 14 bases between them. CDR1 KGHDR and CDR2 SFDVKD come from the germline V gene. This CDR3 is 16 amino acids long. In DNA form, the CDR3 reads TGTGCCACCAGTGATTCTAGTCCAGGGGAAACAGATACGCAGTATTTT. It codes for CATSDSSPGETDTQYF.

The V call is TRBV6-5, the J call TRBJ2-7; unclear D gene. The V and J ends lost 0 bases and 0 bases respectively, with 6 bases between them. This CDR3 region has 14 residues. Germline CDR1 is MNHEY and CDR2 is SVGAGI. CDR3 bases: TGTGCCAGCAGTTACTCGCCGAGCTCCTACGAGCAGTACTTC. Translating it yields CASSYSPSSYEQYF.

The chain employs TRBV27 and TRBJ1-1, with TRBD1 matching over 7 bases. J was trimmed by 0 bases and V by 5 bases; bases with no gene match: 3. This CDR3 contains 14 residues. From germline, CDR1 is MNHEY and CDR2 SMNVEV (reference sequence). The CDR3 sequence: CASSQTGMNTEAFF. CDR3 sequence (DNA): TGTGCCAGCAGTCAGACAGGGATGAACACTGAAGCTTTCTTT.

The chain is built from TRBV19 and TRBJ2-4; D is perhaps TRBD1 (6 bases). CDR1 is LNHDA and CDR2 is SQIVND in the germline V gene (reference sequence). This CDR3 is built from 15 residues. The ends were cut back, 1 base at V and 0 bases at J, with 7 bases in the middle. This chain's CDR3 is CASSIGTVAKNIQYF. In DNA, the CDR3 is TGTGCCAGTAGTATAGGGACAGTAGCCAAAAACATTCAGTACTTC.